These T cell receptor beta chains were read from a single sample in a study of T-cell reconstitution after alpha-beta-depleted transplantation in children. TCRdb re-called the PCR reads through MiXCR, storing one row per CDR3 protein. The sample holds around 370,000 distinct CDR3 sequences, about a tenth seen once. Source: PBMCs from the stem cell graft donor, taken from the stem cell graft. These receptor sequences come from a human donor who donated a stem cell graft to a child with acute lymphoblastic leukemia. Each CDR3 is given with its conserved first and last residue. Each record gives: clone size, V gene, D gene, J gene, CDR3 protein, CDR3 DNA. A D gene is named only where the DNA matches it firmly. Not all rows give a size; the values are once, few, many and, for expanded clones, a class.

-	TRBV4-1	TRBD1	TRBJ2-7	CASSQGDRGREQYF	TGCGCCAGCAGCCAAGGGGACAGGGGGCGGGAGCAGTACTTC
few	TRBV5-1	TRBD2	TRBJ2-1	CASSLLAGYYNEQFF	TGCGCCAGCAGCCTTCTAGCGGGTTACTACAATGAGCAGTTCTTC
many	TRBV11-3	-	TRBJ1-4	CASSLGSATTTTNEKLFF	TGTGCCAGCAGCTTAGGGTCCGCAACGACTACAACTAATGAAAAACTGTTTTTT
few	TRBV13	-	TRBJ2-3	CASSSRVRDTQYF	TGTGCCAGCAGCTCCCGTGTACGGGATACGCAGTATTTT
-	TRBV5-1	TRBD2	TRBJ2-7	CASKAGGLSDEQYF	TGCGCCAGCAAGGCGGGAGGACTCTCCGACGAGCAGTACTTC
few	TRBV20-1	-	TRBJ2-1	CSARGGVPHNEQFF	TGCAGTGCTAGGGGGGGAGTCCCGCACAATGAGCAGTTCTTC
-	TRBV12-3/TRBV12-4	-	TRBJ1-1	CASSFTRGNTEAFF	TGTGCCAGCAGTTTCACCAGGGGCAACACTGAAGCTTTCTTT
-	TRBV7-2	TRBD1	TRBJ1-3	CASSFATTGGLGNTIYF	TGTGCCAGCAGCTTCGCCACCACAGGGGGCCTTGGAAACACCATATATTTT
-	TRBV5-1	TRBD1	TRBJ2-7	CASSSTGGWEQYF	TGCGCCAGCAGCTCGACAGGGGGCTGGGAGCAGTACTTC
few	TRBV27	TRBD2	TRBJ2-1	CASSDYSGRGEFF	TGTGCCAGCAGCGATTATAGCGGGAGAGGAGAGTTCTTC
many	TRBV6-2/TRBV6-3	TRBD1	TRBJ1-4	CASSWRRQGAILEKLFF	TGTGCCAGCAGTTGGAGAAGACAGGGGGCGATTCTTGAAAAACTGTTTTTT
-	TRBV7-2	-	TRBJ2-3	CASSRHVMRGDTQYF	TGTGCCAGCAGCCGCCACGTTATGAGAGGAGATACGCAGTATTTT
few	TRBV6-1	TRBD1	TRBJ2-7	CASRRPTGVSYEQYF	TGTGCCAGCAGACGACCTACAGGGGTCTCCTACGAGCAGTACTTC
-	TRBV7-2	-	TRBJ2-1	CASSLLGLNNEQFF	TGTGCCAGCAGCTTGTTGGGCCTGAACAATGAGCAGTTCTTC
-	TRBV7-6	TRBD2	TRBJ2-5	CASSSERDYQETQYF	TGTGCCAGCAGCTCCGAGCGGGACTACCAAGAGACCCAGTACTTC
few	TRBV5-6	-	TRBJ2-1	CASSLAGQVLSYNEQFF	TGTGCCAGCAGCTTGGCCGGGCAGGTCTTATCCTACAATGAGCAGTTCTTC
-	TRBV4-1	-	TRBJ1-5	CASSHSQGMNQPQHF	TGCGCCAGCAGCCACTCCCAAGGGATGAATCAGCCCCAGCATTTT
many	TRBV11-2	-	TRBJ2-1	CASSPGNYNEQFF	TGTGCCAGCAGCCCAGGTAACTACAATGAGCAGTTCTTC
many	TRBV7-2	TRBD1	TRBJ1-5	CASSLFVVRGLNQPQHF	TGTGCCAGCAGCTTATTCGTAGTCAGGGGGCTTAATCAGCCCCAGCATTTT
-	TRBV27	TRBD2	TRBJ2-1	CASSLRRGTSGLSSYNEQFF	TGTGCCAGCAGTCTCAGACGCGGGACTAGCGGGCTTAGCTCCTACAATGAGCAGTTCTTC
-	TRBV12-3/TRBV12-4	TRBD1	TRBJ1-1	CASSFRTGGPEAFF	TGTGCCAGCAGTTTCCGGACAGGGGGCCCTGAAGCTTTCTTT
many	TRBV5-6	TRBD2	TRBJ2-5	CASSPWEGIDQETQYF	TGTGCCAGCAGCCCTTGGGAGGGGATCGATCAAGAGACCCAGTACTTC